The next 21 T cell receptor beta chains were all read from a single sample in a study of blood T cell repertoires in COVID-19. Generated by immunoSEQ multiplex PCR, the TCRdb table keeps only in-frame clones and is missing some. Of tens of thousands of clones listed, approximately 90% are singletons. The sequencing input was peripheral blood. All receptors come from a woman older than 75 with acute or convalescent COVID-19.

This clone was picked up one time. The chain combines TRBV27 with TRBJ2-3, with 8 bases fitting TRBD1. The germline V gene encodes CDR1 MNHEY and CDR2 SMNVEV (reference sequence). Germline trimming cut 4 bases from V and 4 bases from J; bases unmatched to any gene: 4. This CDR3 comprises 14 residues. CDR3 in amino acids: CASSSTGGADTQYF. The CDR3 nucleotides are TGTGCCAGCAGTTCCACAGGGGGAGCAGATACGCAGTATTTT.

This rearrangement joins TRBV21-1 to TRBJ2-7; the D call TRBD2 from the table was never checked on the DNA. TRBV21-1 is a recognized pseudogene. The CDR3 loop spans 16 amino acids. The CDR3 bases are TGTGCCAGCAGCAGGGCCCCTTGGTTGCGGGGCTACGAGCAGTACTTC. Translating it yields CASSRAPWLRGYEQYF.

This rearrangement joins TRBV5-1 to TRBJ1-2; the D is unclear. The CDR3 is 12 amino acids. Germline values: CDR1 SGHRS, CDR2 YFSETQ. Trimming cost V 7 bases and J 3 bases, with 10 bases left between them. CDR3 sequence: CASSDADYGYTF. Here the CDR3 DNA reads TGCGCCAGCTCTGACGCGGACTATGGCTACACCTTC. The whole variable domain, remainder taken from reference TRBV5-1 and TRBJ1-2, is KAGVTQTPRYLIKTRGQQVTLSCSPISGHRSVSWYQQTPGQGLQFLFEYFSETQRNKGNFPGRFSGRQFSNSRSEMNVSTLELGDSALYLCASSDADYGYTFGSGTRLTVV.

V usage is TRBV7-9 and J usage is TRBJ1-4; a possible D gene is TRBD1 (5 bases). The germline CDR1 and CDR2 sequences are SEHNR and FQNEAQ (reference sequence). Trimming stripped 5 bases from V and 3 bases from J, with 10 bases between. This CDR3 spans 14 amino acids. CDR3 protein: CASSQAGANEKLFF. In nucleotides, the CDR3 is TGTGCCAGCAGCCAGGCGGGGGCTAATGAAAAACTGTTTTTT.

The chain is built from TRBV11-2 and TRBJ2-1; TRBD2 aligns across 9 bases. Trimming removed 4 bases from V and 9 bases from J; junction bases left unmatched: 10. Germline loops: CDR1 SGHAT, CDR2 FQNNGV. The CDR3 is 15 amino acids. The CDR3 DNA reads TGTGCCAGCAGCTCCCTGCGGGGGGGCCCCGGTGAGCAGTTCTTC. Its translation is CASSSLRGGPGEQFF.

This clone was picked up one time. The chain is built from TRBV11-2 and TRBJ2-2; the D gene is possibly TRBD2 (6 bases). This CDR3 has 15 residues. Germline values: CDR1 SGHAT, CDR2 FQNNGV. Trimming took 5 bases from V and 6 from J, leaving 16 bases between them. The CDR3 DNA sequence: TGTGCCAGCAGCCTGGCCCCAGGGAGGTCCGGGGAGCTGTTTTTT. Amino acid sequence: CASSLAPGRSGELFF.

The J gene is TRBJ2-1, the V gene TRBV4-1; TRBD2 aligns across 9 bases. Per the germline V gene, CDR1 is MGHRA and CDR2 is YSYEKL. V lost 0 bases, J lost 2 bases, and 2 bases stayed unmatched. The CDR3 runs to 16 residues. The CDR3 coding sequence is TGCGCCAGCAGCCAAGAGCGCGGGGGGGCCTACAATGAGCAGTTCTTC. As protein: CASSQERGGAYNEQFF.

J is TRBJ2-3 and V is TRBV5-4; maybe TRBD2 (6 bases). Germline lookup yields CDR1 SGHNT and CDR2 YYREEE (reference sequence). The CDR3 covers 16 residues. Trimming pared 3 bases from V and 5 bases from J, leaving 19 bases between. The CDR3 reads CASSSRGGAPGDTQYF. In DNA, the CDR3 is TGTGCCAGCAGCTCCCGGGGCGGGGCCCCGGGAGATACGCAGTATTTT.

The chain uses TRBV10-3 and TRBJ2-3, with D hard to call. V lost 3 bases and J lost 7, with 8 bases in between. This CDR3 has 12 amino acids. Germline values: CDR1 ENHRY, CDR2 SYGVKD. CDR3 residues: CAISDPANTQYF. DNA for the CDR3: TGTGCCATCAGTGACCCAGCGAATACGCAGTATTTT.

The V gene is TRBV3-1 (or the pseudogene TRBV3-2), the J gene TRBJ2-7, with 9 nucleotides matching TRBD2. CDR1 and CDR2 (germline): LGHDT, YNNKEL (reference sequence). With 3 bases clipped from V and 6 bases from J, the junction kept 3 bases outside the gene matches. The CDR3 has 13 amino acids. Here the CDR3 reads CASSQGGGAEQYF. The CDR3 DNA reads TGTGCCAGCAGCCAGGGCGGGGGGGCCGAGCAGTACTTC.

The chain recombines TRBV2 with TRBJ2-5, with D possibly being TRBD2 (6 bases). Trimming removed 4 bases from V and 5 bases from J, with 14 bases in between. The germline V gene has CDR1 SNHLY and CDR2 FYNNEI. This CDR3 spans 14 amino acids. The CDR3, as DNA: TGTGCCAGCAGTGTAGGGACGGCGGGGGAGACCCAGTACTTC. This translates into CASSVGTAGETQYF.

The chain links TRBV10-3 to TRBJ1-6, with D hard to call. In germline, CDR1 is ENHRY, CDR2 SYGVKD. The V end lost 0 bases, the J end lost 4 bases, and 13 bases lay between the germline ends. The CDR3 contains 17 residues. The CDR3 sequence is CAISESERAGYNSPLHF. As DNA, the CDR3 is TGTGCCATCAGTGAGTCTGAGCGAGCGGGATATAATTCACCCCTCCACTTT.

The chain employs TRBV19 and TRBJ1-1; the D gene is possibly TRBD1 (6 bases). With 6 bases removed from V and 3 bases from J, the gap between germline ends came to 11 bases. The V gene's germline CDR1 is LNHDA and CDR2 SQIVND (reference sequence). This CDR3 is 13 amino acids long. Here the CDR3 reads CASRPGGDTEAFF. For the CDR3, the DNA is TGTGCCAGTAGGCCGGGGGGCGACACTGAAGCTTTCTTT.

This chain uses TRBV5-1 with TRBJ2-1, with TRBD2 as a possible D gene (5 bases). The CDR3 extends over 14 amino acids. Trimming pared 4 bases from V and 6 bases from J, leaving 14 bases between. Germline lookup yields CDR1 SGHRS and CDR2 YFSETQ. The DNA of the CDR3 is TGCGCCAGCAGCCTAAGGACTGAGGGCAATGAGCAGTTCTTC. It codes for CASSLRTEGNEQFF.

The chain couples TRBV2 to TRBJ1-2, with D possibly being TRBD1 (5 bases). V lost 5 bases, J lost 6 bases, and 13 bases lay in between. Germline assignment: CDR1 SNHLY and CDR2 FYNNEI. CDR3 size: 13 residues. The DNA of the CDR3 is TGTGCCAGCAGTCGGCAAGGGACTGATGGCTACACCTTC. Translation gives CASSRQGTDGYTF. The whole variable domain, remainder taken from reference TRBV2 and TRBJ1-2, is EPEVTQTPSHQVTQMGQEVILRCVPISNHLYFYWYRQILGQKVEFLVSFYNNEISEKSEIFDDQFSVERPDGSNFTLKIRSTKLEDSAMYFCASSRQGTDGYTFGSGTRLTVV.

This rearrangement joins TRBV11-2 to TRBJ1-2; D remains unclear. V dropped 3 bases and J dropped 2 bases, with 7 bases sitting between them. Germline CDR1 and CDR2: SGHAT and FQNNGV. The CDR3 length is 13 residues. Here the CDR3 reads CASSFNGNYGYTF. The CDR3 nucleotides read TGTGCCAGCAGCTTTAACGGGAACTATGGCTACACCTTC.

The gene calls are TRBV4-1 and TRBJ2-3; TRBD1 matches at 10 bases. In germline, CDR1 is MGHRA, CDR2 YSYEKL. With 6 bases clipped from V and 4 bases from J, the junction kept 10 bases outside the gene matches. The CDR3 runs 16 residues. The CDR3 sequence is CASSRRDRGASDTQYF. The CDR3, as DNA: TGCGCCAGCAGTCGCCGGGACAGGGGAGCATCAGATACGCAGTATTTT.

This chain joins TRBV24-1 and TRBJ2-1; possible D gene TRBD1, 5 bases. This CDR3 spans 12 amino acids. Between the trimmed V and J ends, which lost 4 bases and 14 bases, there was a span of 14 bases. Germline assignment: CDR1 KGHDR and CDR2 SFDVKD. The CDR3: CATSDPGAPEFF. The DNA of the CDR3 is TGTGCCACCAGTGACCCTGGGGCCCCGGAGTTCTTC.

This chain's CDR3 is CASSDLRELGTDTQYF. The CDR3, as DNA: TGTGCCAGCAGTGACCTTCGGGAACTGGGGACAGATACGCAGTATTTT. This sequence joins TRBV28 and TRBJ2-3; D might be TRBD2 (5 bases). Germline lookup yields CDR1 MDHEN and CDR2 SYDVKM. Trimming shortened V by 5 bases and J by 3 bases, and 18 bases separated the two germline ends. This CDR3 is 16 amino acids long. Using reference TRBV28 and TRBJ2-3 for the parts outside the CDR3, the full variable domain is DVKVTQSSRYLVKRTGEKVFLECVQDMDHENMFWYRQDPGLGLRLIYFSYDVKMKEKGDIPEGYSVSREKKERFSLILESASTNQTSMYLCASSDLRELGTDTQYFGPGTRLTVL.

This clone is deemed medium-sized (0.01 to 0.1%). This chain joins TRBV6-1 and TRBJ2-2; maybe TRBD1 (5 bases). The CDR3 is made up of 14 amino acids. CDR1 is MNHNS and CDR2 is SASEGT in the germline V gene. V lost 3 bases and J 3 bases, leaving 8 bases between the germline ends. The CDR3 spells CASSDLQDTGELFF. The CDR3 region has the DNA TGTGCCAGCAGTGACCTACAGGACACCGGGGAGCTGTTTTTT.

This clone was recorded only once. The J gene is TRBJ1-1, the V gene TRBV5-1; D possibly corresponds to TRBD1 (5 bases). The CDR3 consists of 14 residues. Looked up from germline, CDR1 is SGHRS and CDR2 is YFSETQ. Trimming pared 6 bases from V and 4 bases from J, leaving 16 bases between. CDR3 DNA: TGCGCCAGCACGCGGGAAAGGGGTTCCACTGAAGCTTTCTTT. The encoded protein is CASTRERGSTEAFF.